This TCR beta chain was profiled in a study of T cell responses to AZD1222 COVID-19 vaccine. Study-wide context: The study pooled second doses at about 4 or about 12 weeks. Broader study findings: Within unmutated variant regions lay the reported targets of nearly half of spike-specific TCRs. Most donors were white British and more were female, and clonal diversity was possibly underestimated.

Measured with immunoSEQ multiplex PCR; TCRdb has only the in-frame clones, and not every one. The table records about 140,000 clones, 85% to 90% of them present only once. With regard to this clone: Its target is not known.

V gave up 10 bases and J gave up 6 bases; unmatched junction bases: 14. This CDR3 has 15 residues. Germline V gene sequence: CDR1 MGHRA, CDR2 YSYEKL. V is TRBV4-1 and J is TRBJ2-3; 9 bases agree with TRBD2. The sequence was collected from an adult in good health. This material consisted of peripheral blood, taken on day 0 of AZD1222 vaccination. For the CDR3, the DNA is TGCGCCACCCGGAGGGCTAGCGGGGTCGGGGATACGCAGTATTTT. Residues: CATRRASGVGDTQYF.